This T cell receptor (beta chain) was sequenced during a study of blood T cells in healthy people across ages. Study-wide results and caveats: With unsorted PBMCs, a conclusive comparison of naive versus antigen-experienced cells was not possible. In the absence of known donor CMV status, changes in expanded clonotypes were possibly confounded.

It was with a sample-barcoded 5' primer and a J-beta primer mix that a second PCR of about 6 to 12 cycles was run. TCRdb used MiXCR to reprocess the 5' RACE reads, holding one entry per CDR3 protein. The sample contains hundreds of thousands of distinct CDR3 sequences, approximately 49% of which appear only once. Per the germline V gene, CDR1 is SGDLS and CDR2 is YYNGEE. The V and J ends lost 2 bases and 11 bases, in that order; junction bases with no gene match: 15. This CDR3 has 15 residues. Of note for this clonotype: Its antigen is not identified.

The sequence was obtained from a woman aged 55-75 years in good health. Sequencing was done on a sample of blood. The V gene is TRBV9, the J gene TRBJ2-5, with 7 nucleotides matching TRBD2. DNA for the CDR3: TGTGCCAGCAGCGTCCGGGACTACCCTCCAAATGAGCAGTACTTC. It specifies CASSVRDYPPNEQYF.